These 14 T cell receptor beta chains came from one sample sequenced in a study of cytomegalovirus exposure and HLA in healthy donors. The method was immunoSEQ multiplex PCR; TCRdb's version includes in-frame clones alone and lacks a portion of them. The sample contains roughly 130,000 clones, 85% to 90% of which appear only once. Sequencing used PBMCs. Source of these receptors: a man aged 25-40 years in good health and CMV-seronegative.

CDR3 protein: CASHALNEKLFF. The CDR3 DNA is TGTGCCAGTCACGCGCTGAATGAAAAACTGTTTTTT. The V gene is TRBV28, the J gene TRBJ1-4, with D uncertain. The CDR3 contains 12 residues. Germline V CDR1 and CDR2: MDHEN, SYDVKM. V shed 9 bases and J shed 5 bases, with 10 bases lying between them.

This clone was recorded only once. At one end the junction does not follow the germline gene, possibly because of a read error. The chain uses TRBV4-2 and TRBJ2-1; 11 bases align to TRBD2. From germline, CDR1 is LGHNA and CDR2 YNFKEQ. The CDR3 loop spans 18 amino acids. This CDR3 is CASSQVYVAGGSFNEQFF. In DNA, the CDR3 is TGTGCCAGCAGTCAAGTGTACGTAGCGGGAGGGTCTTTCAATGAGCAGTTCTTC.

The CDR3 sequence: CASSPQVTEQETQYF. Here the CDR3 DNA reads TGTGCCAGCAGTCCCCAGGTAACAGAGCAAGAGACCCAGTACTTC. The chain combines TRBV27 with TRBJ2-5; no reliable D call. The length of the CDR3 is 15 residues. Trimming shortened V by 5 bases and J by 2 bases, and 15 bases separated the two germline ends. Germline CDR1 and CDR2: MNHEY and SMNVEV (reference sequence).

The CDR3 coding sequence is TGTGCCAGCAGCCAATGGGCGTCTGAGCAGTTCTTC. It codes for CASSQWASEQFF. The chain couples TRBV14 to TRBJ2-1; unclear D gene. V was shortened by 2 bases and J by 9 bases, with 8 bases between the two germline ends. The germline gives CDR1 SGHDN, CDR2 FVKESK. The CDR3 runs to 12 residues.

The V and J genes are TRBV7-2 and TRBJ1-2, with a tentative D call TRBD1 (5 bases). Germline CDR1 SGHTA, CDR2 FQGNSA. Trimming shortened V by 3 bases and J by 4 bases, and 12 bases separated the two germline ends. CDR3 length equals 14 residues. The CDR3 region is CASSLNRKAYGYTF. The CDR3 region has the DNA TGTGCCAGCAGCTTGAACAGGAAGGCCTATGGCTACACCTTC. The whole variable domain, filled in from reference TRBV7-2 and TRBJ1-2, reads GAGVSQSPSNKVTEKGKDVELRCDPISGHTALYWYRQSLGQGLEFLIYFQGNSAPDKSGLPSDRFSAERTGGSVSTLTIQRTQQEDSAVYLCASSLNRKAYGYTFGSGTRLTVV.

The V and J genes are TRBV7-8 and TRBJ2-3; 9 positions agree with TRBD1. V dropped 5 bases and J dropped 1; count of bases not matched to a gene: 13. The CDR3 extends over 18 amino acids. Germline CDR1 and CDR2: SGHVS and FQNEAQ. Written as DNA, the CDR3 is TGTGCCAGCAGCCCACTAATTCCGACAGGGGGGGGCACAGATACGCAGTATTTT. This sequence encodes CASSPLIPTGGGTDTQYF.

V gene TRBV2 combines with J gene TRBJ2-7; the match to TRBD2 covers 7 bases. Trimming took 0 bases from V and 2 from J; bases not matched to a gene: 4. There are 15 residues in the CDR3. The germline gives CDR1 SNHLY, CDR2 FYNNEI. CDR3 in amino acids: CASSEAIRGAYEQYF. The CDR3 coding sequence is TGTGCCAGCAGTGAAGCGATCCGGGGGGCCTACGAGCAGTACTTC.

The chain employs TRBV19 and TRBJ2-1; 7 nucleotides line up with TRBD1. CDR3 length: 14 residues. The V and J ends lost 4 bases and 7 bases, in that order; junction bases with no gene match: 7. The germline CDR1 and CDR2 sequences are LNHDA and SQIVND (reference sequence). The CDR3 nucleotides are TGTGCCAGTAGTAAACCGGGACAGAGTAATGAGCAGTTCTTC. Amino acid sequence: CASSKPGQSNEQFF.

This rearrangement joins TRBV5-4 to TRBJ2-7; D may be TRBD1 (5 bases). CDR1 and CDR2 (germline): SGHNT, YYREEE (reference sequence). The CDR3 totals 14 residues. Trimming pared 1 base from V and 4 bases from J, leaving 12 bases between. The CDR3 region has the DNA TGTGCCAGCAGCTTGCAGGGCCTGGGGTACGAGCAGTACTTC. This translates into CASSLQGLGYEQYF.

The CDR3 here is CASSLGGINSPLHF. In nucleotides, the CDR3 is TGTGCCAGCAGCTTAGGCGGAATAAATTCACCCCTCCACTTT. The chain joins TRBV5-4 to TRBJ1-6; unclear D gene. V was trimmed by 2 bases and J by 7 bases, leaving 10 bases between them. This CDR3 spans 14 amino acids. CDR1 is SGHNT, CDR2 YYREEE, per germline (reference sequence).

The chain couples TRBV5-4 to TRBJ2-7; 9 bases fit TRBD1. Germline loops: CDR1 SGHNT, CDR2 YYREEE (reference sequence). The CDR3 consists of 15 residues. V was clipped by 0 bases and J by 4 bases; unmatched bases: 5. CDR3 bases: TGTGCCAGCAGCTTGGTTTCTGGACAGGGGTACGAGCAGTACTTC. As protein: CASSLVSGQGYEQYF.

The rearrangement joins TRBV2 to TRBJ1-5, with TRBD1 matching 10 bases. This CDR3 region has 14 residues. Germline V lookup: CDR1 SNHLY, CDR2 FYNNEI. V was clipped by 6 bases and J by 6 bases; unmatched bases: 5. The CDR3: CASSQTGGSQPQHF. The CDR3 DNA sequence: TGTGCCAGCAGCCAGACAGGGGGCAGTCAGCCCCAGCATTTT.

The V and J genes are TRBV6-1 and TRBJ1-2, with D possibly TRBD1 on 5 matching bases. The CDR3 contains 14 residues. V was cut by 7 bases and J by 3 bases, with 15 bases left in between. CDR1 is MNHNS, CDR2 SASEGT, per germline. The CDR3 loop is CASTGVWGDYGYTF. The CDR3 DNA follows: TGTGCCAGCACTGGGGTGTGGGGGGACTATGGCTACACCTTC.

The chain recombines TRBV5-6 with TRBJ2-5; a possible D gene is TRBD1 (6 bases). The CDR3 is 14 amino acids. The germline V and J ends were trimmed by 1 base and 7 bases, with 14 bases remaining between them. Germline values: CDR1 SGHDT, CDR2 YYEEEE. CDR3 in amino acids: CASSLFRGYGTQYF. For the CDR3, the DNA is TGTGCCAGCAGCTTGTTCAGGGGCTATGGGACCCAGTACTTC.